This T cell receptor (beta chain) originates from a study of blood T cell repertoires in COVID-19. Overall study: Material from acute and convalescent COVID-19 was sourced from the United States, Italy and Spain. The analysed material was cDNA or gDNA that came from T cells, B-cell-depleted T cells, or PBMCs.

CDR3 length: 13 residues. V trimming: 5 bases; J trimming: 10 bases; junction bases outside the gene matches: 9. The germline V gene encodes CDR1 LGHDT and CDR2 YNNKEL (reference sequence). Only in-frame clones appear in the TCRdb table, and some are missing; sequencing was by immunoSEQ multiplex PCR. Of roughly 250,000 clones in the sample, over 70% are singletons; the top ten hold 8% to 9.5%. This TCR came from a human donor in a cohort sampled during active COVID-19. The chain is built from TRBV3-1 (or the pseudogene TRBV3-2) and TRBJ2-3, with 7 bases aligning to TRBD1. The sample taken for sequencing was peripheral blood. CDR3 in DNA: TGTGCCAGCAGCAATGACAGGGCTCAGGCGCAGTATTTT. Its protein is CASSNDRAQAQYF.